Listed below are T cell receptor beta chains from one sample, sequenced in a study of shared clonotypes between healthy human individuals. Using immunoSEQ multiplex PCR, the repertoire was profiled, and TCRdb retains in-frame clones only, with some absent. This table has 2 million or so clones, 85% to 95% appearing once. Material: naive CD4+ T cells sorted from blood. The receptors were gathered from a man aged 18 to 35 in good health. The CDR3 runs from the conserved cysteine through the conserved F or W. Fields, in order: J gene, CDR3 length, V gene, D gene, clone size, CDR3 DNA, CDR3 protein. The D gene is left open where the match is weak. Size is omitted from some rows. Given values are once, few, many or a class for expanded clones.

>TRBJ1-5|14|TRBV10-3|NA|NA
TGTGCCATCAGTGGGGCCCCTCACAATCAGCCCCAGCATTTT
CAISGAPHNQPQHF
>TRBJ1-2|13|TRBV19|TRBD1|NA
TGTGCCAGTACCCTACCAGGGGGCGATGGCTACACCTTC
CASTLPGGDGYTF
>TRBJ2-2|16|TRBV6-6|TRBD1|NA
TGTGCCAGCAGCCTCCGCAGGACAGGAAACACCGGGGAGCTGTTTTTT
CASSLRRTGNTGELFF
>TRBJ1-2|17|TRBV29-1|NA|NA
TGCAGCGTTGGAATGGGGTTAGGGCCCGAAGCACCCTATGGCTACACCTTC
CSVGMGLGPEAPYGYTF
>TRBJ2-5|15|TRBV27|TRBD1|NA
TGTGCCAGTCGGACAGGACTTTACGACGGGGAGACCCAGTACTTC
CASRTGLYDGETQYF
>TRBJ2-2|14|TRBV29-1|TRBD1|NA
TGCAGCGTTGAAGAAGACAGGGGGTCCGGGGAGCTGTTTTTT
CSVEEDRGSGELFF
>TRBJ2-1|14|TRBV7-2|NA|NA
TGTGCCAGCAGCCAGTTTGGCTCCTACAATGAGCAGTTCTTC
CASSQFGSYNEQFF
>TRBJ1-4|13|TRBV6-1|NA|NA
TGTGCCAGCAGTGAAGGGTCCACAGAAAAACTGTTTTTT
CASSEGSTEKLFF
>TRBJ2-5|15|TRBV6-1|NA|NA
TGTGCCAGCAGAACCCAGCAGAGCCTACAAGAGACCCAGTACTTC
CASRTQQSLQETQYF
>TRBJ1-6|16|TRBV4-1|TRBD1|NA
TGCGCCAGCAGCCAAGTTAGTACAGGGGAGAGATCACCCCTCCACTTT
CASSQVSTGERSPLHF
>TRBJ2-5|15|TRBV7-2|TRBD2|NA
TGTGCCAGCAGCCAGGGACTAGCGGGTTCAGGGACCCAGTACTTC
CASSQGLAGSGTQYF
>TRBJ1-2|14|TRBV19|TRBD1|NA
TGTGCCAGTAGTATTCCGACAGGGAGCTATGGCTACACCTTC
CASSIPTGSYGYTF
>TRBJ2-5|16|TRBV18|TRBD2|NA
TGTGCCAGCTCACCTCTTAGCGGGTCGTACCAAGAGACCCAGTACTTC
CASSPLSGSYQETQYF
>TRBJ2-3|14|TRBV5-1|NA|NA
TGCGCCAGCAGCTCCGGACAGAACACAGATACGCAGTATTTT
CASSSGQNTDTQYF
>TRBJ1-1|13|TRBV18|NA|NA
TGTGCCAGCTCACCCCTCAAGGACACTGAAGCTTTCTTT
CASSPLKDTEAFF
>TRBJ1-6|16|TRBV5-1|NA|once
TGCGCCAGCAGCTTGGGCTCTCTCTCCTATAATTCACCCCTCCACTTT
CASSLGSLSYNSPLHF
>TRBJ2-3|17|TRBV6-1|NA|NA
TGTGCCAGCAGTGAGGGGAGGCCTGGTTGGATGAGTGATACGCAGTATTTT
CASSEGRPGWMSDTQYF
>TRBJ1-2|13|TRBV11-1|NA|once
TGTGCCAGCGGGGGACGGAACGTCAATGGCTACACCTTC
CASGGRNVNGYTF
>TRBJ1-2|14|TRBV18|NA|NA
TGTGCCAGCTCACCACCGGAAAAGAACTATGGCTACACCTTC
CASSPPEKNYGYTF
>TRBJ2-3|15|TRBV15|NA|NA
TGTGCCACCAGCAGGGGGGACTTATCCACAGATACGCAGTATTTT
CATSRGDLSTDTQYF
>TRBJ1-3|14|TRBV5-1|TRBD1|NA
TGCGCCAGCAGCCAGGACAGGGGGAAGTACACCATATATTTT
CASSQDRGKYTIYF
>TRBJ1-1|13|TRBV5-4|NA|few
TGTGCCAGCAGCTTCGACAGGAACACTGAAGCTTTCTTT
CASSFDRNTEAFF
>TRBJ2-7|15|TRBV30|TRBD2|NA
TGTGCCTGGAGTAAAAGCGGGGAACACTCCTACGAGCAGTACTTC
CAWSKSGEHSYEQYF
>TRBJ2-4|15|TRBV18|NA|NA
TGTGCCAGCTCACCACCGAACGAGGCCAAAAACATTCAGTACTTC
CASSPPNEAKNIQYF
>TRBJ2-5|10|TRBV20-1|NA|few
TGCAGTGCTAGGCGGGAGACCCAGTACTTC
CSARRETQYF
>TRBJ2-3|12|TRBV30|NA|NA
TGTGCCTGGACCCGGGGTTTAGATACGCAGTATTTT
CAWTRGLDTQYF
>TRBJ2-2|15|TRBV9|NA|NA
TGTGCCAGCAGCCCGCGGACAGCCAACACCGGGGAGCTGTTTTTT
CASSPRTANTGELFF